The rows below give T cell receptor beta chains drawn from one sample of a study of human T cells and chemical hapten exposure. Each CDR3 protein is one row after TCRdb ran MiXCR on the RACE reads. Of roughly 130,000 distinct CDR3 sequences in the sample, about 9.4% are singletons; the top ten hold about 2%. Sequencing was done on a sample of whole blood. The receptor source for this set is a male donor in good health. Some clones in this sample may be carry-over from other donors' samples. The conserved cysteine and the conserved F or W are not part of the CDR3 here. D genes are given only for firm matches.

V	J	D	CDR3
TRBV29-1	TRBJ1-1	.	SVEEGSTEAF
TRBV3-1	TRBJ2-5	.	ASSQDPIQETQY
TRBV7-9	TRBJ1-2	.	ASSFPGALDYGYT
TRBV7-9	TRBJ2-1	.	ASSRGFTGPYNEQF
TRBV3-1	TRBJ2-7	.	ASSRRGLYEQY
TRBV2	TRBJ1-5	.	ASSSTVLGNQPQH
TRBV5-4	TRBJ2-1	TRBD2	ASSPGLAGKTEQF
TRBV7-9	TRBJ2-7	.	ASSSLVTHEQY
TRBV5-4	TRBJ2-2	.	ASSRDLNTGELF
TRBV2	TRBJ1-3	.	ASLQGAGNTIY
TRBV7-2	TRBJ2-6	TRBD2	ATAGVSGANVLT
TRBV19	TRBJ1-6	.	ASSIGQSPLH
TRBV25-1	TRBJ2-5	TRBD1	ASSESPDRAQETQY
TRBV29-1	TRBJ1-1	TRBD1	SGSQGASTEAF
TRBV29-1	TRBJ1-6	TRBD1	SARQGAHSPLH
TRBV6-2/TRBV6-3	TRBJ1-1	.	ASSYGQTNTEAF
TRBV7-2	TRBJ1-5	.	ASRGLGHQPQH
TRBV7-6	TRBJ2-2	.	ASQGFFGELF
TRBV6-5	TRBJ2-5	TRBD1	ASSYLGQGLIETQY
TRBV14	TRBJ2-3	.	ASSLTLGDTQY
TRBV4-1	TRBJ1-2	TRBD1	ASSPLGQGAIYGYT
TRBV20-1	TRBJ2-2	.	SAGTPPIGNTGELF
TRBV7-8	TRBJ2-3	.	ASSLGGGQSDTQY
TRBV29-1	TRBJ2-1	.	SVEGRGPNPNEQF
TRBV2	TRBJ2-7	TRBD2	AGSELAGGYEQY
TRBV4-3	TRBJ1-1	.	ASSPTKPGGIAEAF
TRBV5-4	TRBJ2-1	TRBD2	ASTEFGGRSHEQF
TRBV6-1	TRBJ2-6	TRBD1	ASMTGAGSGANVLT
TRBV6-2/TRBV6-3	TRBJ1-2	.	ASSYSQGASYGYT
TRBV6-1	TRBJ2-7	.	ASRAPQGGTYEQY
TRBV20-1	TRBJ1-3	.	SARYRALSGNTIY
TRBV18	TRBJ1-2	TRBD1	ASSPQGDRAGYT
TRBV29-1	TRBJ2-3	.	SVEGTGSTDTQY
TRBV20-1	TRBJ1-5	.	SARVDINSNQPQH
TRBV12-3/TRBV12-4	TRBJ2-5	.	ASSQGGTQY
TRBV27	TRBJ1-5	TRBD1	ASSLGGTGVIQPQH
TRBV7-9	TRBJ2-1	.	ASSFGVGLGDEQF
TRBV6-1	TRBJ1-1	.	ASPRGNLGTEAF
TRBV5-1	TRBJ2-7	TRBD1	ASSWTTGQAYEQY
TRBV12-3/TRBV12-4	TRBJ2-2	TRBD1	ASTVPGQGTELFSGELF
TRBV11-1	TRBJ1-1	.	ASSPNWNTEAF
TRBV10-2	TRBJ2-1	TRBD2	ASSESSTSGTYNEQF
TRBV7-9	TRBJ2-7	TRBD1	ASSLDRGEQY
TRBV12-5	TRBJ2-5	TRBD2	ASGPSGSWETQY
TRBV29-1	TRBJ2-1	TRBD1	SGDSRSSYNEQF
TRBV25-1	TRBJ2-7	TRBD1	ASSEYQGAYEQY
TRBV29-1	TRBJ2-1	.	SVGGGSSYNEQF
TRBV9	TRBJ1-4	TRBD1	ASSAAGQPNEKLF
TRBV4-1	TRBJ2-3	.	ASSQDEVTRRADTQY
TRBV4-1	TRBJ2-7	.	ASSQDPPLVYEQS
TRBV2	TRBJ1-5	.	ASSDGATGQPQH
TRBV7-9	TRBJ2-7	TRBD2	ASRKGTSGSYEQY